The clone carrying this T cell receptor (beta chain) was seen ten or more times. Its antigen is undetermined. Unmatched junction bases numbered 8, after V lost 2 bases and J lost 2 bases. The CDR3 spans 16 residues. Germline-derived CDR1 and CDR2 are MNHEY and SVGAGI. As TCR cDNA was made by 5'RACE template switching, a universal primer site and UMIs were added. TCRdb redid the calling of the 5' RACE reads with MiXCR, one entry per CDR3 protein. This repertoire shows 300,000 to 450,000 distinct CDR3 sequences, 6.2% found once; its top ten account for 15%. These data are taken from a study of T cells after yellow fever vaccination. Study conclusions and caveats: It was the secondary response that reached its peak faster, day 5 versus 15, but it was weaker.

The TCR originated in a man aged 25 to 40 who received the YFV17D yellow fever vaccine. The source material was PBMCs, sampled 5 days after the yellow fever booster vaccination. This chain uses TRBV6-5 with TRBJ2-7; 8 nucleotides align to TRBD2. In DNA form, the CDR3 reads TGTGCCAGCAGTTACGGTGGCGGGAGGACCCCCTACGAGCAGTACTTC. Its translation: CASSYGGGRTPYEQYF.